This T cell receptor (beta chain) stems from a study of blood T cell repertoires in COVID-19. Profiling relied on immunoSEQ multiplex PCR, and the TCRdb table lists in-frame clones only, not all of them. The top ten clones hold 13% of a sample with about 300,000 clones, approximately 83% of them seen once. Trimming took 5 bases from V and 3 from J, leaving 5 bases between them. CDR1 and CDR2 (germline): SEHNR, FQNEAQ (reference sequence). The CDR3 has 11 amino acids. This clone was picked up many times. The material sequenced was peripheral blood. The TCR comes from a human donor in a cohort sampled during active COVID-19. The chain joins TRBV7-9 to TRBJ2-7; D gene uncertain. The CDR3 coding sequence is TGTGCCAGCAGCCTATACTACGAGCAGTACTTC. Amino acids: CASSLYYEQYF.